The clone carrying this TCR beta chain was picked up a small number of times. This sample is drawn from a study of blood T cells in healthy people across ages. The CDR3 is 15 residues long. Per germline, CDR1 KGHSY and CDR2 FQNENV. V lost 0 bases and J 3 bases, leaving 9 bases between the germline ends. With a J-beta primer mix and a sample-barcoded 5' primer, a second PCR ran about 7 to 11 cycles. Every single cDNA molecule received a tag from a template-switch adaptor with 12 random nucleotides. MiXCR was run by TCRdb on the 5' RACE reads, yielding one entry per CDR3 protein. The sample has about 800,000 distinct CDR3 sequences; about 45% are singletons. Every sample yielded at least 7 million isolated PBMCs.

This TCR was sampled from a man older than 75 in good health. The specimen was blood. V and J are TRBV16 and TRBJ1-5, with D unclear. The CDR3 DNA is TGTGCCAGCAGCCAATCGGGAACAAACAATCAGCCCCAGCATTTT. Protein product: CASSQSGTNNQPQHF.